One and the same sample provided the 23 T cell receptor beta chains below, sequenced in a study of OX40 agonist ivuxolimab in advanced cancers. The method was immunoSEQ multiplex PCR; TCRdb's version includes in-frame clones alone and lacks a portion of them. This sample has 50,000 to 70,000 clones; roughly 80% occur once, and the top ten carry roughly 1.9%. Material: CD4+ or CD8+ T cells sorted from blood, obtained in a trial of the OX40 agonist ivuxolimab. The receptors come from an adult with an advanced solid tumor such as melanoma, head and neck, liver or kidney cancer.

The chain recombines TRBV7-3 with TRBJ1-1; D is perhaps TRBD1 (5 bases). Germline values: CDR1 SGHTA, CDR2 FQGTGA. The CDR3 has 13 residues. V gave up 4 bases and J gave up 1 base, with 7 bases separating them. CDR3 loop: CASSSGRNTEAFF. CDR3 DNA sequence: TGTGCCAGCAGCTCGGGGCGGAACACTGAAGCTTTCTTT.

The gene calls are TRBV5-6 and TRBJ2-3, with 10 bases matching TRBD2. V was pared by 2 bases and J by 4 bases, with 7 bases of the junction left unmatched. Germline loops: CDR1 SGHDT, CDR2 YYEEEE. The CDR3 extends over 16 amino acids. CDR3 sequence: CASSLKRGGLADTQYF. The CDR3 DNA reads TGTGCCAGCAGCTTAAAGCGGGGGGGCCTCGCAGATACGCAGTATTTT.

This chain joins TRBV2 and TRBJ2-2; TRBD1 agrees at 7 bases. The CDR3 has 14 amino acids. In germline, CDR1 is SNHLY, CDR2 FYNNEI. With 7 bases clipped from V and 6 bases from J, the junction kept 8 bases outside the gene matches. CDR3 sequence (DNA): TGTGCCAGCAACCTAGACAGGGTTGCCGGGGAGCTGTTTTTT. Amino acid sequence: CASNLDRVAGELFF. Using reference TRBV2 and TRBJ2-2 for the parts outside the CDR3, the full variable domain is EPEVTQTPSHQVTQMGQEVILRCVPISNHLYFYWYRQILGQKVEFLVSFYNNEISEKSEIFDDQFSVERPDGSNFTLKIRSTKLEDSAMYFCASNLDRVAGELFFGEGSRLTVL.

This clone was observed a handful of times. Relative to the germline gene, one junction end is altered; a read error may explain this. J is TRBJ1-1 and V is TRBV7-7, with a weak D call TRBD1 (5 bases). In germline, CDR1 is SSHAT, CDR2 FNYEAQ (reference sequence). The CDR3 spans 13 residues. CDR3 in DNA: TGTGCTAGCAGCTTGGGGCCCTACACTGAAGCTTTCTTT. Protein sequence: CASSLGPYTEAFF.

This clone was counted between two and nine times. CDR3 nucleotides: TGTGCCAGCAGGGGAGGACAGCGCTTTGTGAACACTGAAGCTTTCTTT. Translation: CASRGGQRFVNTEAFF. V and J are TRBV2 and TRBJ1-1, with D possibly matching TRBD1 (6 bases). V lost 6 bases and J lost 0, with 17 bases in between. The CDR3 has 16 amino acids. Germline CDR1 SNHLY, CDR2 FYNNEI.

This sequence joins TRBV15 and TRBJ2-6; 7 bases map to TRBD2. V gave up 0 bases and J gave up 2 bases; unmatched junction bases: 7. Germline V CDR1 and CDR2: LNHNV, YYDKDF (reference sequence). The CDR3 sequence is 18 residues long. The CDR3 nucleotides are TGTGCCACCAGCAGAGAGGGAGGGTACGGTACTGGGGCCAACGTCCTGACTTTC. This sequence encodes CATSREGGYGTGANVLTF.

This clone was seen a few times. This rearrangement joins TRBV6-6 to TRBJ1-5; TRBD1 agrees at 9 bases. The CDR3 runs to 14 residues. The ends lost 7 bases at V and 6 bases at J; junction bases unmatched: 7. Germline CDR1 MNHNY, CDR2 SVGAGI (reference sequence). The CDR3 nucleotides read TGTGCCAGCAAAGGACAGGGGATTACTCAGCCCCAGCATTTT. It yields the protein CASKGQGITQPQHF.

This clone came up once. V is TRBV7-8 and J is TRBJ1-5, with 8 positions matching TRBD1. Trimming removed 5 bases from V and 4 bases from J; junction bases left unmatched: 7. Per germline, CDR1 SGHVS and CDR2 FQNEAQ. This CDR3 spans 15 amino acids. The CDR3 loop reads CASSPGDRLNQPQHF. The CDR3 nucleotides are TGTGCCAGCAGCCCCGGGGACAGGTTGAATCAGCCCCAGCATTTT.

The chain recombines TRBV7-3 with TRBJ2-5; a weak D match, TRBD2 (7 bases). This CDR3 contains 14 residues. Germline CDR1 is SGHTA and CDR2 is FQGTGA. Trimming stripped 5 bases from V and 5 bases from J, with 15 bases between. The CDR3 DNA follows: TGTGCCAGCAGCCCGGGGGGCGTTATGGAGACCCAGTACTTC. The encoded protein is CASSPGGVMETQYF.

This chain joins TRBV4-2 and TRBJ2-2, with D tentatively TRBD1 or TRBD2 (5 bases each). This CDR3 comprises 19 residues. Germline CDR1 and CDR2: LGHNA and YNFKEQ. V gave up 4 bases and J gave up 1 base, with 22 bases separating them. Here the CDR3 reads CASSLTVLSGPLNTGELFF. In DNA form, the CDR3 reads TGTGCCAGCAGCCTCACCGTCTTATCGGGACCACTGAACACCGGGGAGCTGTTTTTT.

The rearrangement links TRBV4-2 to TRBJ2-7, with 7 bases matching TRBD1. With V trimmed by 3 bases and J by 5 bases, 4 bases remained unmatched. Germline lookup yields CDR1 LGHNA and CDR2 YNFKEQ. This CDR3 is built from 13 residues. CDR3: CASSHPGQDEQYF. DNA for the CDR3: TGTGCCAGCAGCCACCCCGGACAGGACGAGCAGTACTTC.

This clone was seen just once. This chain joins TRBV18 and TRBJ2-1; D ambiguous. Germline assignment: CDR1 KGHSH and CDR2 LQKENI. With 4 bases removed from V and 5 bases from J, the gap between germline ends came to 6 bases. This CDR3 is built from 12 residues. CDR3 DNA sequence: TGTGCCAGCTCACGGGTAGACAATGAGCAGTTCTTC. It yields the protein CASSRVDNEQFF.

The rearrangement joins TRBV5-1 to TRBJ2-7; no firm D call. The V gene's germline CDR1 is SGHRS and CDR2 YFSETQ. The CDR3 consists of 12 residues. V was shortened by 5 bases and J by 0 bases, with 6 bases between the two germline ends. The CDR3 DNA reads TGCGCCAGCAGTACGCCCTCCTACGAGCAGTACTTC. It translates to CASSTPSYEQYF.

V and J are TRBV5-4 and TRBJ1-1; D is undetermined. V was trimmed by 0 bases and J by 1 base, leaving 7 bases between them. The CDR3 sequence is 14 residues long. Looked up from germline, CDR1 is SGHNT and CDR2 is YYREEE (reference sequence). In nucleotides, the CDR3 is TGTGCCAGCAGCTTGGGACCAGGGAACACTGAAGCTTTCTTT. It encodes CASSLGPGNTEAFF. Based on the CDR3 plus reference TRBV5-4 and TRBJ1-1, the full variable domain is ETGVTQSPTHLIKTRGQQVTLRCSSQSGHNTVSWYQQALGQGPQFIFQYYREEENGRGNFPPRFSGLQFPNYSSELNVNALELDDSALYLCASSLGPGNTEAFFGQGTRLTVV.

The CDR3 sequence is CASSLVPGTDNEQFF. The CDR3 region has the DNA TGTGCCAGCAGCTTAGTCCCCGGGACAGATAATGAGCAGTTCTTC. The chain carries TRBV11-2 and TRBJ2-1; the match to TRBD1 covers 7 bases. The CDR3 runs to 15 residues. Germline trimming cut 1 base from V and 7 bases from J; bases unmatched to any gene: 7. CDR1 and CDR2 from the germline V gene are SGHAT and FQNNGV.

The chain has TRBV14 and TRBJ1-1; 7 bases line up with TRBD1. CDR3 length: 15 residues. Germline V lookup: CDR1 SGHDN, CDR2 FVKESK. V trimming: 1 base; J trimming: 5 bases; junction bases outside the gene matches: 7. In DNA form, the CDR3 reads TGTGCCAGCAGCCAAGGGAGACAGGGCCGAACTGAAGCTTTCTTT. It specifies CASSQGRQGRTEAFF.

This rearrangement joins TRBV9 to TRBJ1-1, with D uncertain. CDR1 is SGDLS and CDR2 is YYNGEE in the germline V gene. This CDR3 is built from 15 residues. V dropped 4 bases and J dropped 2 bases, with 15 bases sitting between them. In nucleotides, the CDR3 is TGTGCCAGCAGCCTCGGAGGAGTAGCAAACACTGAAGCTTTCTTT. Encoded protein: CASSLGGVANTEAFF.

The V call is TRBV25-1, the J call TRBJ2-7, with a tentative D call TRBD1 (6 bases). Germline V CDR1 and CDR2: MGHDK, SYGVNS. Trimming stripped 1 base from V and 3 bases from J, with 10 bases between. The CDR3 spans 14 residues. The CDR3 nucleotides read TGTGCCAGCAGTGAATGGTCGGACAGCTACGAGCAGTACTTC. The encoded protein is CASSEWSDSYEQYF.

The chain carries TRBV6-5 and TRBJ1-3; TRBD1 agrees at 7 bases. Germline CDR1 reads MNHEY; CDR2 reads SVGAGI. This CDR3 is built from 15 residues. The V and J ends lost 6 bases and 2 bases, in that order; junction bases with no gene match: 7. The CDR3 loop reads CASRTQGGAGNTIYF. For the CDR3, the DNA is TGTGCCAGCAGAACCCAGGGGGGAGCTGGAAACACCATATATTTT.

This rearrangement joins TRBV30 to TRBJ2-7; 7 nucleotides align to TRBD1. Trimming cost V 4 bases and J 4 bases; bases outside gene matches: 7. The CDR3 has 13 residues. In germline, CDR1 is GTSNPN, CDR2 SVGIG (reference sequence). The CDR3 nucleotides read TGTGCCTGGAATCGACAGGGTAATTACGAGCAGTACTTC. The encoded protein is CAWNRQGNYEQYF.

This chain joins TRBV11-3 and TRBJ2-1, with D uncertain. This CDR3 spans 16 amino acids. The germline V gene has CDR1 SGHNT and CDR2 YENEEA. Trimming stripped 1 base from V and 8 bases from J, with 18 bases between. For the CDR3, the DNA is TGTGCCAGCAGCTTAGGGTTGGATAGGGCTGGCGATGAGCAGTTCTTC. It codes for CASSLGLDRAGDEQFF. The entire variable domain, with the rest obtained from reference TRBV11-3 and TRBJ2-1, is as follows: EAGVVQSPRYKIIEKKQPVAFWCNPISGHNTLYWYLQNLGQGPELLIRYENEEAVDDSQLPKDRFSAERLKGVDSTLKIQPAELGDSAVYLCASSLGLDRAGDEQFFGPGTRLTVL.

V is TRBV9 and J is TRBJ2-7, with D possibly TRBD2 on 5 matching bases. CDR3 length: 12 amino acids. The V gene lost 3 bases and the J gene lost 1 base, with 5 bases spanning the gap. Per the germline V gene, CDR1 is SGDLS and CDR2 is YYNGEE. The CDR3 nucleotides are TGTGCCAGCAGCGGGACTTCCTACGAGCAGTACTTC. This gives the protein CASSGTSYEQYF.

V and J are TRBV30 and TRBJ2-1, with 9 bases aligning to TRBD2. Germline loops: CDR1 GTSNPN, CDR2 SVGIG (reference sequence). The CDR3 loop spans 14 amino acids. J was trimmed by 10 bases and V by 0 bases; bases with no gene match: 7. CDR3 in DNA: TGTGCCTGGAGTGTACCTAGCGGGACACACGAGCAGTTCTTC. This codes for CAWSVPSGTHEQFF.